The clone carrying this T cell receptor (beta chain) has only a few counts. Noted time point: sample taken at primary tumor resection. The sequenced material consisted of unsorted whole RNA from tumor, nontumor lung or frozen PBMC. This specimen belongs to a study of spatial heterogeneity in lung cancer. TCRdb reprocessed the 5' RACE reads via MiXCR and lists one record per CDR3 protein. The sample lists some 83,000 distinct CDR3 sequences, about 8.5% occurring once. Germline CDR1 MGHRA, CDR2 YSYEKL. CDR3 length equals 12 residues. V was shortened by 0 bases and J by 5 bases, with 4 bases between the two germline ends.

This material consisted of PBMCs, taken at surgery. The TCR comes from a male donor with early-stage non-small cell lung cancer. The chain is built from TRBV4-1 and TRBJ1-2; no reliable D call. CDR3 residues: CASSQDSYGYTF. CDR3 nucleotide sequence: TGCGCCAGCAGCCAAGACAGTTATGGCTACACCTTC.